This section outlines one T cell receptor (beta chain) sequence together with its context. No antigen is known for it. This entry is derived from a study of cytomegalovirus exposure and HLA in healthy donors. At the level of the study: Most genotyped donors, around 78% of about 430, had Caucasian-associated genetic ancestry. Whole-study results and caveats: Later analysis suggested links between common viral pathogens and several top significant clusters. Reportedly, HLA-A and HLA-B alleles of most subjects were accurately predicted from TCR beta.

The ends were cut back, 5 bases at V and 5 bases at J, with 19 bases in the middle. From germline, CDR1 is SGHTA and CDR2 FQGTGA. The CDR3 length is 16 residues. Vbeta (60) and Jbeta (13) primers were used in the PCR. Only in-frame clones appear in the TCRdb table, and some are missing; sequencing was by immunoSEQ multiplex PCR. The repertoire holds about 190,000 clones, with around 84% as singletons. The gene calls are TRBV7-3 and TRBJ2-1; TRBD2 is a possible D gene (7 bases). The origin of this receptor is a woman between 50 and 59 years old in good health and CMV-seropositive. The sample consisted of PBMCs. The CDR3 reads CASSKQGGRGNNEQFF. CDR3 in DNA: TGTGCCAGCAGCAAACAGGGTGGGAGGGGTAACAATGAGCAGTTCTTC.